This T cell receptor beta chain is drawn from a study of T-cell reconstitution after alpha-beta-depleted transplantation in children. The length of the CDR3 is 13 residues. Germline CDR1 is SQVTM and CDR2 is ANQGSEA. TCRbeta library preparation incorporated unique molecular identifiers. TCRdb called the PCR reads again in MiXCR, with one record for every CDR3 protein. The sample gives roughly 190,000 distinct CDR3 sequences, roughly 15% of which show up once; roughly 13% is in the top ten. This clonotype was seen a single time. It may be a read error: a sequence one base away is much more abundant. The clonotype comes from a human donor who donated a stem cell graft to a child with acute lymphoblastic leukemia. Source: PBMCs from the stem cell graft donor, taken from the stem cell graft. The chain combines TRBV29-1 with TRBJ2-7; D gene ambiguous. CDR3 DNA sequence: TGCAGCGTTGAGTTGATAGGAACCTACGAGCACTACTTC. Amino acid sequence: CSVELIGTYEHYF.